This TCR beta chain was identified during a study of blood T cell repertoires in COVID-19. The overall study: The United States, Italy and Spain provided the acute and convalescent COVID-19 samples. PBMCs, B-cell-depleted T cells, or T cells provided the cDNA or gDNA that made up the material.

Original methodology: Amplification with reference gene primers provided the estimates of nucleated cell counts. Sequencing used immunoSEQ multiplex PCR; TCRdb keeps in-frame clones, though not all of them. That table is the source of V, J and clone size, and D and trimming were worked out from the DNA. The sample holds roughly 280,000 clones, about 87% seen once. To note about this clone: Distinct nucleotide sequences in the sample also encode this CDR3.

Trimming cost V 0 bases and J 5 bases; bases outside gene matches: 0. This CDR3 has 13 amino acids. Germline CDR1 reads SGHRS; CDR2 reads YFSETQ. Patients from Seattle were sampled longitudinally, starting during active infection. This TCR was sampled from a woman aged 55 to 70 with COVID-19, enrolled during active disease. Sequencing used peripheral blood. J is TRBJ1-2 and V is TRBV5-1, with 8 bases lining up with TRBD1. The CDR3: CASSLDRGYGYTF. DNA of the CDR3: TGCGCCAGCAGCTTGGACAGGGGGTATGGCTACACCTTC.